This section outlines one T cell receptor beta chain sequence together with its context. What it binds is not known. This sample was taken from a study of post-analysis software for immune sequencing data. Study-wide results and caveats: Compared with controls, patients had more of about five TRBV segments, including TRBV5-6, TRBV5-1 and TRBV20-1. Diversity measured as normalized Chao1 was significantly lower in multiple sclerosis patients than in controls.

V lost 7 bases and J 2 bases, leaving 17 bases between the germline ends. CDR1 and CDR2 from the germline V gene are LGHDT and YNNKEL (reference sequence). The length of the CDR3 is 15 residues. Carried by the TCR beta cDNA libraries were unique molecular identifiers. TCRdb used MiXCR to reprocess the PCR reads, holding one entry per CDR3 protein. The sample yields about 540,000 distinct CDR3 sequences, approximately 31% seen once. The source of this sequence is a girl aged 2 to 17 with multiple sclerosis. The rearrangement uses TRBV3-1 and TRBJ1-2; D remains ambiguous. Sequencing used blood. The CDR3 DNA sequence: TGTGCCAGCAAAGTGACGCCCCAGTCGAACTATGGCTACACCTTC. This encodes CASKVTPQSNYGYTF.